Listed below are T cell receptor beta chains from one sample, sequenced in a study of blood T cells in healthy people across ages. MiXCR, applied by TCRdb to the 5' RACE reads, yields one record per CDR3 protein. The sample comprises over 700,000 distinct CDR3 sequences, roughly 25% of which are singletons, and 9.4% rests with the top ten. This sample was also put to use in a study of T cells of mothers and their children.

Material: blood. The receptors come from a boy between 10 and 17 years old in good health. Each CDR3 is given with its conserved first and last residue. A D gene is named only where the DNA matches it firmly. Some rows have no size entry. The others give once, few or many, or a class for an expanded clone.

size: few; D: TRBD2; length: 17; V: TRBV5-5; J: TRBJ2-7; CDR3: CASSLAIPLAGAYEQYF; DNA: TGTGCCAGCAGCTTGGCCATCCCTTTGGCGGGAGCCTACGAGCAGTACTTC
size: few; D: NA; length: 18; V: TRBV14; J: TRBJ1-1; CDR3: CASSHPIKYGRGNTEAFF; DNA: TGTGCCAGCAGCCATCCGATCAAATATGGGAGAGGTAACACTGAAGCTTTCTTT
size: few; D: NA; length: 13; V: TRBV7-9; J: TRBJ1-1; CDR3: CASSLEVVPRAFF; DNA: TGTGCCAGCAGCTTAGAAGTAGTCCCTAGGGCTTTCTTT
size: NA; D: NA; length: 13; V: TRBV12-3/TRBV12-4; J: TRBJ1-2; CDR3: CASSDGTPYGYTF; DNA: TGTGCCAGCAGTGACGGGACACCGTATGGCTACACCTTC
size: NA; D: NA; length: 17; V: TRBV5-1; J: TRBJ1-5; CDR3: CASSMAQGGDLSQPQHF; DNA: TGCGCCAGCAGTATGGCGCAGGGAGGGGATCTGTCTCAGCCCCAGCATTTT
size: NA; D: TRBD1; length: 17; V: TRBV7-8; J: TRBJ2-1; CDR3: CASSLPASRGRNNEQFF; DNA: TGTGCCAGCAGCTTACCGGCTTCGAGGGGGCGAAACAATGAGCAGTTCTTC
size: few; D: NA; length: 15; V: TRBV28; J: TRBJ2-1; CDR3: CASSLMTTAYNEQFF; DNA: TGTGCCAGCAGTTTGATGACTACCGCCTACAATGAGCAGTTCTTC
size: few; D: TRBD2; length: 14; V: TRBV10-3; J: TRBJ2-5; CDR3: CAISALAEGETQYF; DNA: TGTGCCATCAGTGCTCTAGCGGAGGGGGAGACCCAGTACTTC
size: NA; D: NA; length: 16; V: TRBV12-3/TRBV12-4; J: TRBJ1-1; CDR3: CASTQRTGGRIPEAFF; DNA: TGTGCCAGCACTCAACGAACTGGGGGCCGTATTCCTGAAGCTTTCTTT
size: NA; D: NA; length: 11; V: TRBV29-1; J: TRBJ2-7; CDR3: CSFGGINEQYF; DNA: TGCAGCTTCGGGGGAATCAACGAGCAGTACTTC
size: NA; D: NA; length: 15; V: TRBV5-1; J: TRBJ2-2; CDR3: CASSSKTGSTGELFF; DNA: TGCGCCAGCAGCTCGAAAACAGGGAGTACCGGGGAGCTGTTTTTT
size: NA; D: NA; length: 14; V: TRBV11-2; J: TRBJ1-4; CDR3: CASSLDSRDEKLFF; DNA: TGTGCCAGCAGCCTGGACAGTAGGGATGAAAAACTGTTTTTT
size: NA; D: TRBD1; length: 18; V: TRBV11-1; J: TRBJ2-1; CDR3: CASSRRSPRQGWANEQFF; DNA: TGTGCCAGCAGCCGAAGATCCCCCCGACAGGGATGGGCCAATGAGCAGTTCTTC
size: few; D: TRBD2; length: 14; V: TRBV11-1; J: TRBJ2-4; CDR3: CASSSGGAKNIQYF; DNA: TGTGCCAGCAGCTCGGGGGGGGCCAAAAACATTCAGTACTTC
size: few; D: TRBD1; length: 14; V: TRBV5-1; J: TRBJ2-2; CDR3: CASWDSLNTGELFF; DNA: TGCGCCAGCTGGGACAGCCTCAACACCGGGGAGCTGTTTTTT
size: NA; D: NA; length: 12; V: TRBV5-1; J: TRBJ2-1; CDR3: CASSLLRMEQFF; DNA: TGCGCCAGCAGCCTCCTTAGGATGGAGCAGTTCTTC
size: NA; D: TRBD2; length: 18; V: TRBV7-2; J: TRBJ2-4; CDR3: CASSLAGLAGVDQNIQYF; DNA: TGTGCCAGCAGCTTAGCTGGACTAGCGGGAGTAGACCAAAACATTCAGTACTTC
size: few; D: NA; length: 13; V: TRBV27; J: TRBJ2-1; CDR3: CASSLDLSNEQFF; DNA: TGTGCCAGCAGTTTAGACTTGTCAAATGAGCAGTTCTTC
size: NA; D: TRBD1; length: 13; V: TRBV29-1; J: TRBJ2-7; CDR3: CSVRQGNSYEQYF; DNA: TGCAGCGTTCGACAGGGCAACTCCTACGAGCAGTACTTC
size: NA; D: NA; length: 14; V: TRBV20-1; J: TRBJ2-7; CDR3: CSARDPGRRYEQYF; DNA: TGCAGTGCTAGAGATCCGGGACGTAGGTACGAGCAGTACTTC
size: few; D: NA; length: 13; V: TRBV6-2/TRBV6-3; J: TRBJ1-6; CDR3: CASGLEANSPLHF; DNA: TGTGCCAGCGGCCTGGAGGCTAATTCACCCCTCCACTTT
size: few; D: TRBD2; length: 17; V: TRBV12-3/TRBV12-4; J: TRBJ2-4; CDR3: CASSRASGKIAKNIQYF; DNA: TGTGCCAGCAGTAGGGCTAGCGGGAAAATAGCCAAAAACATTCAGTACTTC
size: few; D: NA; length: 17; V: TRBV4-3; J: TRBJ2-5; CDR3: CASSPSPLGGDQETQYF; DNA: TGCGCCAGCAGCCCCTCCCCCCTAGGCGGGGACCAAGAGACCCAGTACTTC
size: NA; D: TRBD1; length: 13; V: TRBV20-1; J: TRBJ1-4; CDR3: CSAKTGGARKLFF; DNA: TGCAGTGCTAAAACAGGGGGTGCGCGAAAACTGTTTTTT
size: once; D: TRBD2; length: 14; V: TRBV6-5; J: TRBJ2-7; CDR3: CASRPGLAAYEQYF; DNA: TGTGCCAGCAGACCGGGACTAGCGGCATACGAGCAGTACTTC
size: few; D: NA; length: 12; V: TRBV2; J: TRBJ2-5; CDR3: CATRGVEETQYF; DNA: TGTGCCACTCGGGGAGTTGAAGAGACCCAGTACTTC
size: NA; D: NA; length: 17; V: TRBV6-2/TRBV6-3; J: TRBJ2-6; CDR3: CASQGAMGRSGANVLTF; DNA: TGTGCCAGCCAAGGGGCCATGGGGAGATCTGGGGCCAACGTCCTGACTTTC
size: NA; D: NA; length: 14; V: TRBV7-2; J: TRBJ1-4; CDR3: CASSLLGPQEKLFF; DNA: TGTGCCAGCAGCCTTCTCGGGCCTCAAGAAAAACTGTTTTTT
size: few; D: TRBD2; length: 16; V: TRBV7-2; J: TRBJ2-1; CDR3: CASSWTSELSYNEQFF; DNA: TGTGCCAGCAGTTGGACTAGCGAGCTCTCCTACAATGAGCAGTTCTTC
size: NA; D: TRBD1; length: 15; V: TRBV29-1; J: TRBJ1-2; CDR3: CSVEEPGQGAYGYTF; DNA: TGCAGCGTTGAAGAACCGGGACAGGGGGCCTATGGCTACACCTTC
size: NA; D: NA; length: 12; V: TRBV29-1; J: TRBJ2-3; CDR3: CSAGPHTDTQYF; DNA: TGCAGCGCCGGACCGCACACAGATACGCAGTATTTT
size: NA; D: NA; length: 11; V: TRBV6-2/TRBV6-3; J: TRBJ1-1; CDR3: CASSHGQFAFF; DNA: TGTGCCAGCAGCCACGGCCAGTTTGCTTTCTTT
size: few; D: TRBD2; length: 18; V: TRBV4-1; J: TRBJ2-1; CDR3: CASSQEEGLRLAGVRQFF; DNA: TGCGCCAGCAGCCAAGAGGAAGGTCTTCGGCTAGCGGGAGTCCGGCAGTTCTTC
size: NA; D: TRBD2; length: 15; V: TRBV27; J: TRBJ2-1; CDR3: CASSYGTSSANEQFF; DNA: TGTGCCAGCAGTTACGGGACTAGCAGCGCAAATGAGCAGTTCTTC
size: few; D: TRBD2; length: 13; V: TRBV29-1; J: TRBJ2-3; CDR3: CSVGGGSTDTQYF; DNA: TGCAGCGTCGGGGGGGGTAGCACAGATACGCAGTATTTT
size: few; D: NA; length: 14; V: TRBV28; J: TRBJ2-7; CDR3: CASSYQIKSGEQYF; DNA: TGTGCCAGCAGTTACCAAATCAAGTCTGGGGAGCAGTACTTC
size: few; D: NA; length: 12; V: TRBV28; J: TRBJ2-1; CDR3: CASSRSVDEQFF; DNA: TGTGCCAGCAGTCGTAGCGTTGATGAGCAGTTCTTC
size: NA; D: TRBD2; length: 15; V: TRBV5-1; J: TRBJ2-7; CDR3: CASSLLASGRYEQYF; DNA: TGCGCCAGCAGCTTGTTGGCTAGCGGGAGGTACGAGCAGTACTTC
size: many; D: NA; length: 16; V: TRBV11-3; J: TRBJ1-1; CDR3: CASSLPWTDPNTEAFF; DNA: TGTGCCAGCAGCTTACCCTGGACAGACCCTAACACTGAAGCTTTCTTT
size: many; D: NA; length: 12; V: TRBV3-1; J: TRBJ1-4; CDR3: CASSQEGEKLFF; DNA: TGTGCCAGCAGCCAAGAAGGCGAAAAACTGTTTTTT
size: NA; D: NA; length: 14; V: TRBV6-6; J: TRBJ1-4; CDR3: CASSRNGQNEKLFF; DNA: TGTGCCAGCAGTCGGAACGGACAGAATGAAAAACTGTTTTTT
size: few; D: NA; length: 16; V: TRBV20-1; J: TRBJ2-5; CDR3: CSVSFGVSGYQETQYF; DNA: TGCAGTGTCAGTTTTGGGGTTAGCGGATACCAAGAGACCCAGTACTTC
size: many; D: NA; length: 12; V: TRBV18; J: TRBJ2-5; CDR3: CASSPHQETQYF; DNA: TGTGCCAGCTCACCACACCAAGAGACCCAGTACTTC
size: NA; D: NA; length: 14; V: TRBV15; J: TRBJ1-4; CDR3: CATSNGALNEKLFF; DNA: TGTGCCACTTCCAATGGGGCCCTTAATGAAAAACTGTTTTTT
size: NA; D: TRBD1; length: 13; V: TRBV15; J: TRBJ2-3; CDR3: CATGDRATDTQYF; DNA: TGTGCCACCGGGGACAGAGCCACAGATACGCAGTATTTT
size: NA; D: NA; length: 13; V: TRBV7-2; J: TRBJ1-2; CDR3: CASSLEQDIGYTF; DNA: TGTGCCAGCAGCTTAGAACAGGATATCGGCTACACCTTC
size: few; D: NA; length: 15; V: TRBV29-1; J: TRBJ2-2; CDR3: CSVENRAANTGELFF; DNA: TGCAGCGTTGAAAATCGGGCAGCGAACACCGGGGAGCTGTTTTTT
size: NA; D: NA; length: 21; V: TRBV3-1; J: TRBJ2-5; CDR3: CASSQDLAGRSVRRFEETQYF; DNA: TGTGCCAGCAGCCAAGATTTGGCGGGACGGTCGGTGAGGCGATTTGAAGAGACCCAGTACTTC
size: few; D: NA; length: 15; V: TRBV20-1; J: TRBJ2-7; CDR3: CSASKVAGPSYEQYF; DNA: TGCAGTGCCTCAAAGGTGGCGGGGCCCTCCTACGAGCAGTACTTC
size: NA; D: TRBD1; length: 14; V: TRBV7-2; J: TRBJ2-4; CDR3: CASSLGDRGCIQYF; DNA: TGTGCCAGCAGCTTAGGAGACAGGGGGTGCATTCAGTACTTC
size: few; D: NA; length: 15; V: TRBV5-1; J: TRBJ2-1; CDR3: CASSLAGIGYNEQFF; DNA: TGCGCCAGCAGCTTGGCTGGGATAGGGTACAATGAGCAGTTCTTC
size: few; D: TRBD1; length: 14; V: TRBV27; J: TRBJ2-7; CDR3: CASSIQGARYEQYF; DNA: TGTGCCAGCAGCATCCAGGGGGCTCGATACGAGCAGTACTTC
size: few; D: TRBD1; length: 16; V: TRBV6-2/TRBV6-3; J: TRBJ2-3; CDR3: CASGSTPDRGEDTQYF; DNA: TGTGCCAGCGGATCGACCCCGGACAGGGGCGAAGATACGCAGTATTTT
size: few; D: NA; length: 14; V: TRBV29-1; J: TRBJ1-1; CDR3: CSVENPGAATEAFF; DNA: TGCAGCGTTGAAAACCCAGGGGCGGCGACTGAAGCTTTCTTT
size: NA; D: NA; length: 15; V: TRBV10-3; J: TRBJ2-7; CDR3: CAISVDTSGGDEQYF; DNA: TGTGCCATCAGTGTGGACACTTCCGGTGGGGACGAGCAGTACTTC
size: once; D: NA; length: 14; V: TRBV29-1; J: TRBJ2-1; CDR3: CSVQGGSGYNEQFF; DNA: TGCAGCGTTCAGGGGGGTAGCGGATACAATGAGCAGTTCTTC
size: NA; D: TRBD1; length: 14; V: TRBV10-3; J: TRBJ1-1; CDR3: CAISIGGVNTEAFF; DNA: TGTGCCATCAGTATAGGGGGCGTGAACACTGAAGCTTTCTTT
size: few; D: NA; length: 15; V: TRBV12-3/TRBV12-4; J: TRBJ1-3; CDR3: CASSEPTGSGNTIYF; DNA: TGTGCCAGCAGTGAACCAACAGGGTCTGGAAACACCATATATTTT